The clone carrying this T cell receptor (beta chain) appeared many times. TCRdb analysed the RT-PCR reads with MiXCR anew, one entry per CDR3 protein. This sample has around 600,000 distinct CDR3 sequences; over 9% occur once, and the top ten carry more than 9.5%. The data originate from a study of response to subunit inactivated influenza vaccine. These data were also reused for a study on T cells expressing NK-cell markers. In that study: UMIs accompanied the 5'RACE template switching by which TCR beta cDNA was made. Repertoire data for TCR beta were derived from sorted T cells (CD3+CD56+NKG2C+, CD3+CD56+NKG2C- and CD3+CD56-NKG2C+). There were seven HCMV-seropositive donors and one seronegative donor among the eight sequenced. A handful of donors had dominant NKG2C+ clonotypes that comprised roughly 1.0-7.0% of their CD8+ T cells.

The input for sequencing was PBMCs from blood, taken on the day of vaccination. The TCR comes from a man aged 50-59 years who received an inactivated influenza vaccine.

The CDR3 is CASSFRVNEQFF. In nucleotides, the CDR3 is TGTGCCAGCAGTTTCAGGGTCAATGAGCAGTTCTTC. J is TRBJ2-1 and V is TRBV12-3 or TRBV12-4; TRBD1 might be the D (5 bases). The CDR3 extends over 12 amino acids. V was trimmed by 3 bases and J by 6 bases, leaving 6 bases between them.